This is a list of T cell receptor beta chains from one sample in a study of OX40 agonist ivuxolimab in advanced cancers. TCRdb's table, derived via immunoSEQ multiplex PCR, lists solely in-frame clones and lacks some. Among about 95,000 clones listed, approximately 86% were seen once. The source material was CD4+ or CD8+ T cells sorted from blood, sampled in a trial of the OX40 agonist ivuxolimab. These TCRs come from an adult with an advanced solid tumor such as melanoma, head and neck, liver or kidney cancer. Both conserved end residues are part of each CDR3. Fields, in order: D gene, V gene, clone size, J gene, CDR3 DNA, CDR3 protein. The D gene is left open where the match is weak. Only some rows state a clone size, as once, few, many or a class for expanded clones.

TRBD2	TRBV19	.	TRBJ2-7	TGTGCCAGTAGTATATCCCCCGCGGGAGGGCTCAACGAGCAGTACTTC	CASSISPAGGLNEQYF
.	TRBV13	.	TRBJ2-1	TGTGCCAGCAGCTTTGACAGACCAGACTACAATGAGCAGTTCTTC	CASSFDRPDYNEQFF
.	TRBV7-2	once	TRBJ2-7	TGTGCCAGCAGCTTAGTAGGCAGGAGCTCCTACGAGCAGTACTTC	CASSLVGRSSYEQYF
TRBD2	TRBV10-3	.	TRBJ2-7	TGTGCCATCAGTACTAGCGACGAGGCCGAGCAGTACTTC	CAISTSDEAEQYF
.	TRBV28	.	TRBJ1-5	TGTGCCAGCAGTCAACAGGAGGCTAGGGAACAGCCCCAGCATTTT	CASSQQEAREQPQHF
.	TRBV6-5	.	TRBJ2-3	TGTGCCAGCAGTTACTCGAAGTTCACAGATACGCAGTATTTT	CASSYSKFTDTQYF
TRBD2	TRBV7-2	.	TRBJ2-5	TGTGCCAGCAGCTTAAGGCTAGCGGGAGAGACCCAGTACTTC	CASSLRLAGETQYF
.	TRBV27	.	TRBJ2-5	TGTGCCAGCAGTTTAGGACCGTCGATTGAGACCCAGTACTTC	CASSLGPSIETQYF
.	TRBV28	few	TRBJ2-5	TGTGCCAGCAGTTTTGACGGGACTCTCCAAGAGACCCAGTACTTC	CASSFDGTLQETQYF
.	TRBV18	few	TRBJ2-7	TGTGCCAGCTCACCCTCCGTTTCCAACGACAAACCCCTTTACGAGCAGTACTTC	CASSPSVSNDKPLYEQYF